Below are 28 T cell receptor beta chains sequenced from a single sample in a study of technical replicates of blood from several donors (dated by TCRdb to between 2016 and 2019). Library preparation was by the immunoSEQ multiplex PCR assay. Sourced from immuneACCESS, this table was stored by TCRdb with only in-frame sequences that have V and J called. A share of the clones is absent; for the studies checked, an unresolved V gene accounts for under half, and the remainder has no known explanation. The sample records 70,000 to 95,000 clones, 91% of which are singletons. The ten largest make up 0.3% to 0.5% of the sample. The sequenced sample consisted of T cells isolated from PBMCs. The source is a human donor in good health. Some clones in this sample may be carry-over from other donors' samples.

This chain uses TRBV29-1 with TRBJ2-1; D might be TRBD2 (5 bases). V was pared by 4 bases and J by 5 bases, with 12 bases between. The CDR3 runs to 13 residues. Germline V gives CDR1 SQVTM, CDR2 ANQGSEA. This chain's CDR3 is CSVGGGGHNEQFF. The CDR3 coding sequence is TGCAGCGTTGGAGGCGGAGGACACAATGAGCAGTTCTTC.

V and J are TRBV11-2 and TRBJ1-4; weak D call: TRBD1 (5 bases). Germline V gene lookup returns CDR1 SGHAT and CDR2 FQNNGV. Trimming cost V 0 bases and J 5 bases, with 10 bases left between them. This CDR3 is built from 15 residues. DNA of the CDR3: TGTGCCAGCAGCTTAGATACAGGCCGAAATGAAAAACTGTTTTTT. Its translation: CASSLDTGRNEKLFF.

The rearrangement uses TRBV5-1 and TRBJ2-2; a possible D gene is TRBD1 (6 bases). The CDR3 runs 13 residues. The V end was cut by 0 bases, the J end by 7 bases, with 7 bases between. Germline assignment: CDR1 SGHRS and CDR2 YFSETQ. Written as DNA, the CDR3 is TGCGCCAGCAGCTTGGAGGGGGACGGGGAGCTGTTTTTT. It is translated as CASSLEGDGELFF.

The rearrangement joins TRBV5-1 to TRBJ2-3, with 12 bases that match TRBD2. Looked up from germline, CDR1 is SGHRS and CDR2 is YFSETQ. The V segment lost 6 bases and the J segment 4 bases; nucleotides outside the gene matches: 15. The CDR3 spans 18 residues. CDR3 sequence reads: CASTPGLAGGPWADTQYF. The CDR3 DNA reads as TGCGCCAGCACCCCGGGGCTAGCGGGAGGGCCTTGGGCAGATACGCAGTATTTT.

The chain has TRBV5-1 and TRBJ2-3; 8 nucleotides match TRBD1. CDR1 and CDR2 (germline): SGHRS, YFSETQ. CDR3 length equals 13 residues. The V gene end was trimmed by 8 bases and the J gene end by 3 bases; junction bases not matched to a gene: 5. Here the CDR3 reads CASSGGQTDTQYF. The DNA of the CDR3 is TGCGCCAGTTCAGGGGGCCAAACAGATACGCAGTATTTT.

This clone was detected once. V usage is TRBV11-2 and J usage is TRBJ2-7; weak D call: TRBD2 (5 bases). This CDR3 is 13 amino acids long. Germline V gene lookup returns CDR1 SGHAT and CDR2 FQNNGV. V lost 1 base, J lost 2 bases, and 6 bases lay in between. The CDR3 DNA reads TGTGCCAGCAGCTTAGCACTAGCCTACGAGCAGTACTTC. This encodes CASSLALAYEQYF.

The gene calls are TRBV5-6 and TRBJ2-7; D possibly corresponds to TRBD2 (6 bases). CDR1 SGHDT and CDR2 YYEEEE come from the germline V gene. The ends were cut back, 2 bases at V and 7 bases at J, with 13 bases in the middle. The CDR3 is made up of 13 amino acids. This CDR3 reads CASSFSGDGEQYF. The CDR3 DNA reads TGTGCCAGCAGCTTTTCGGGGGATGGTGAGCAGTACTTC.

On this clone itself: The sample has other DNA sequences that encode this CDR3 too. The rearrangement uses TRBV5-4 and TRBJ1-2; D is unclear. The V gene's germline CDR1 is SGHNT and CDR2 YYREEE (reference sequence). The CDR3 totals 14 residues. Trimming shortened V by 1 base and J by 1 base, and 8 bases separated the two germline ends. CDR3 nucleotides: TGTGCCAGCAGCTTGTTCGGGGATAACTATGGCTACACCTTC. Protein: CASSLFGDNYGYTF.

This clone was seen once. CDR3 protein: CATRTVDTDTQYF. CDR3 coding DNA: TGTGCCACTAGGACAGTAGACACAGATACGCAGTATTTT. The chain recombines TRBV27 with TRBJ2-3; tentatively, D is TRBD1 (6 bases). The CDR3 loop spans 13 amino acids. V lost 10 bases to trimming and J lost 2 bases, with 13 bases between them. Per the germline V gene, CDR1 is MNHEY and CDR2 is SMNVEV (reference sequence).

The DNA for the CDR3 is TGTGCCGTCCCGACCCGGGACAGGAAAGCAACTAATGAAAAACTGTTTTTT. Translating gives CAVPTRDRKATNEKLFF. V is TRBV7-9 and J is TRBJ1-4, with 8 positions matching TRBD1. Germline CDR1 reads SEHNR; CDR2 reads FQNEAQ (reference sequence). This CDR3 has 17 amino acids. V was clipped by 11 bases and J by 0 bases; unmatched bases: 14.

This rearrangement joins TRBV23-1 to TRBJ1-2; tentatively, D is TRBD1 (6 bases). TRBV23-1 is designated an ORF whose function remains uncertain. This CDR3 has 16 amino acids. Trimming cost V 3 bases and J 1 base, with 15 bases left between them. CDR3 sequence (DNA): TGCGCCAGCAGTCAGACGGGGGGCAATAATAACTATGGCTACACCTTC. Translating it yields CASSQTGGNNNYGYTF.

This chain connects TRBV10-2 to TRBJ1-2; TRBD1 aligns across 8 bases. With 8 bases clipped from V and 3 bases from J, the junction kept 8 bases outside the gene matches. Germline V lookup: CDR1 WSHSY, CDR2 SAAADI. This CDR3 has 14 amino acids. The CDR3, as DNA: TGCGCCAGCGTGACAGGGGCAGAAGACTATGGCTACACCTTC. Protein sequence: CASVTGAEDYGYTF.

CDR3 DNA sequence: TGTGCCAGCAGTTACTTAGCGGGAGGGTCGCTCTATGAGCAGTTCTTC. Amino acid sequence: CASSYLAGGSLYEQFF. The V and J genes are TRBV6-5 and TRBJ2-1; TRBD2 matches 11 bases. There are 16 residues in the CDR3. With V trimmed by 1 base and J by 8 bases, 7 bases remained unmatched. Germline V CDR1 and CDR2: MNHEY, SVGAGI.

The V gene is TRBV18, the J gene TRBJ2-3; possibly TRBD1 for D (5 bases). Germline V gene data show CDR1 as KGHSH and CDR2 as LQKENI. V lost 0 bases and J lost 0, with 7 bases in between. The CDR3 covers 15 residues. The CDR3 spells CASSPPTASTDTQYF. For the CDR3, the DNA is TGTGCCAGCTCACCACCGACAGCGAGCACAGATACGCAGTATTTT. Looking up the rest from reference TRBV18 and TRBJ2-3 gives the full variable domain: NAGVMQNPRHLVRRRGQEARLRCSPMKGHSHVYWYRQLPEEGLKFMVYLQKENIIDESGMPKERFSAEFPKEGPSILRIQQVVRGDSAAYFCASSPPTASTDTQYFGPGTRLTVL.

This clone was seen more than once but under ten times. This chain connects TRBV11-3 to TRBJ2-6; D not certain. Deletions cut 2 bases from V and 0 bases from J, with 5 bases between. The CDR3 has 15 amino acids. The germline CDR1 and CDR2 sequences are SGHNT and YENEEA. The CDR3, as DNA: TGTGCCAGCAGCTTAACACACTCTGGGGCCAACGTCCTGACTTTC. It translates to CASSLTHSGANVLTF.

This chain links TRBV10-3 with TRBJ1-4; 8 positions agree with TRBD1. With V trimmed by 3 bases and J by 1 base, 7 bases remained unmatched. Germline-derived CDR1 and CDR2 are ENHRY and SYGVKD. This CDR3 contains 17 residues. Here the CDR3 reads CAISDTGQGGTNEKLFF. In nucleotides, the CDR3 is TGTGCCATCAGTGACACCGGACAGGGCGGAACTAATGAAAAACTGTTTTTT.

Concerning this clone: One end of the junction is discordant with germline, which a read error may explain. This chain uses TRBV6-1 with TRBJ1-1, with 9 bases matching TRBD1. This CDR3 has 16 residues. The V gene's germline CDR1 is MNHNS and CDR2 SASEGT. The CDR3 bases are TGTGCCAGCAGTCAAGCCTCGGACAGGGGGAACACTGAAGCTTTCTTT. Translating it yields CASSQASDRGNTEAFF.

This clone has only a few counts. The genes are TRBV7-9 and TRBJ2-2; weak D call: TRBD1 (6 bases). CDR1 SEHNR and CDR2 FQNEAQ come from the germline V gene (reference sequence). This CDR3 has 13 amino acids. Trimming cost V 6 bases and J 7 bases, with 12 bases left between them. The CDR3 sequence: CASSYRVDGELFF. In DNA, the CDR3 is TGTGCCAGCAGTTACAGGGTAGACGGGGAGCTGTTTTTT.

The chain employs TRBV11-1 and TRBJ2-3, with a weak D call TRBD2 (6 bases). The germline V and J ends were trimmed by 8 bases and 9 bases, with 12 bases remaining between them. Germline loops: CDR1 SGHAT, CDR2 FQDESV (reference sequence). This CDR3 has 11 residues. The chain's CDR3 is CASGWGLTQYF. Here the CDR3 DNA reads TGTGCCAGCGGCTGGGGACTCACGCAGTATTTT.

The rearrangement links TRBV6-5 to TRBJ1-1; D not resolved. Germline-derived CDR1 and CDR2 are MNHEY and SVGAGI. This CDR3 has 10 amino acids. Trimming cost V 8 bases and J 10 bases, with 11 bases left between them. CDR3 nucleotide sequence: TGTGCCAGCGGAACGCCTAGAGCTTTCTTT. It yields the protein CASGTPRAFF.

CDR3 sequence: CASSFRAGAGSTDTQYF. The CDR3 DNA reads as TGTGCCAGCAGCTTCCGAGCGGGAGCAGGTAGCACAGATACGCAGTATTTT. The chain couples TRBV5-4 to TRBJ2-3, with 8 nucleotides matching TRBD2. There are 17 residues in the CDR3. CDR1 is SGHNT and CDR2 is YYREEE in the germline V gene (reference sequence). V dropped 2 bases and J dropped 0; count of bases not matched to a gene: 8.

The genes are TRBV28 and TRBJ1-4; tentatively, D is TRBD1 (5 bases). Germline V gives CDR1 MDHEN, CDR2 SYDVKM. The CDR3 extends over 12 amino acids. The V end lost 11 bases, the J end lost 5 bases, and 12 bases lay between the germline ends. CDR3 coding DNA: TGTGCCTTACGGGGGGGAAATGAAAAACTGTTTTTT. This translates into CALRGGNEKLFF.

The CDR3 loop reads CASSLSLAGEADTQYF. CDR3 in DNA: TGTGCCAGCAGTTTATCCCTAGCGGGAGAGGCAGATACGCAGTATTTT. This chain joins TRBV28 and TRBJ2-3; TRBD2 agrees at 10 bases. The V gene end was trimmed by 1 base and the J gene end by 4 bases; junction bases not matched to a gene: 5. Germline-derived CDR1 and CDR2 are MDHEN and SYDVKM. This CDR3 region has 16 residues.

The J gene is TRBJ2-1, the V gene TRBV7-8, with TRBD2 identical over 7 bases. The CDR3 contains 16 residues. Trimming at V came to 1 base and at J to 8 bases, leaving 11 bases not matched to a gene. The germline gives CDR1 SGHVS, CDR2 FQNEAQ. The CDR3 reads CASSLDRLAYNDEQFF. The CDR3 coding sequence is TGTGCCAGCAGCTTAGACCGACTAGCTTATAACGATGAGCAGTTCTTC.

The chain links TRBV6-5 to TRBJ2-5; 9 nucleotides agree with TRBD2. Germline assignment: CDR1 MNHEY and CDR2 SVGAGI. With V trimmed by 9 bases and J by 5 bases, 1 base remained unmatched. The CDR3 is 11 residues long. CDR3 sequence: CASSGSETQYF. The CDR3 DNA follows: TGTGCCAGTAGCGGGAGTGAGACCCAGTACTTC.

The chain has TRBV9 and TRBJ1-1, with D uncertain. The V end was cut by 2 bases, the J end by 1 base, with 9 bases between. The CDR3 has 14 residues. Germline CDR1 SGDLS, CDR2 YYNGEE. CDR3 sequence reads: CASSVAISNTEAFF. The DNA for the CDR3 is TGTGCCAGCAGCGTTGCTATCTCGAACACTGAAGCTTTCTTT.

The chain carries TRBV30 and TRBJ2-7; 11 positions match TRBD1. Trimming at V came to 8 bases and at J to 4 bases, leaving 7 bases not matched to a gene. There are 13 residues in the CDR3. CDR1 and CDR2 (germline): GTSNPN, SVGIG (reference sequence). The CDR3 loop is CAVRDRGSYEQYF. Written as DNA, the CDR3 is TGTGCCGTCCGGGACAGGGGGTCGTACGAGCAGTACTTC. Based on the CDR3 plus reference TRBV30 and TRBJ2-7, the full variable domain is SQTIHQWPATLVQPVGSPLSLECTVEGTSNPNLYWYRQAAGRGLQLLFYSVGIGQISSEVPQNLSASRPQDRQFILSSKKLLLSDSGFYLCAVRDRGSYEQYFGPGTRLTVT.

The CDR3 is CSVEDPYEQYF. The CDR3 DNA sequence: TGCAGCGTTGAAGATCCTTACGAGCAGTACTTC. V usage is TRBV29-1 and J usage is TRBJ2-7; D not certain. V was cut by 0 bases and J by 4 bases, with 4 bases left in between. From germline, CDR1 is SQVTM and CDR2 ANQGSEA. The CDR3 spans 11 residues.